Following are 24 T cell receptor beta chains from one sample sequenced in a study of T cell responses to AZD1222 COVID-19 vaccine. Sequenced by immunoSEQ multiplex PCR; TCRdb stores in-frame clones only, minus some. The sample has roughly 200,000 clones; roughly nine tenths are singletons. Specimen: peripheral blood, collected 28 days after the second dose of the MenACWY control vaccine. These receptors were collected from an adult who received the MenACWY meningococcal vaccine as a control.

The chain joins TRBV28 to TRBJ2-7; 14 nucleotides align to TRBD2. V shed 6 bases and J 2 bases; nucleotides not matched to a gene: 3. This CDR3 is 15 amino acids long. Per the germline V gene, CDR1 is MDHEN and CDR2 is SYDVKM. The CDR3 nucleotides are TGTGCCAGCAGCCCGACTAGCGGGAGGGCCTACGAGCAGTACTTC. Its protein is CASSPTSGRAYEQYF.

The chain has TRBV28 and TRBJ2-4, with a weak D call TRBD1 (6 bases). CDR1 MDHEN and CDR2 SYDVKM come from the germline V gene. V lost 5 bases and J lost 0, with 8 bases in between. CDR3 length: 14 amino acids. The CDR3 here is CASSPTGAKNIQYF. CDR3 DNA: TGTGCCAGCAGTCCGACAGGAGCCAAAAACATTCAGTACTTC.

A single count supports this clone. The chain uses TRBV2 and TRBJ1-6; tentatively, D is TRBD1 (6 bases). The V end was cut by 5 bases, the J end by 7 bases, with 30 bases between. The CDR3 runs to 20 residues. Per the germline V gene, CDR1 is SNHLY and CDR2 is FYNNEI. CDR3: CASSQFPPATNRVENSPLHF. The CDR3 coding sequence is TGTGCCAGCAGTCAATTCCCACCCGCCACCAACAGGGTCGAGAATTCACCCCTCCACTTT.

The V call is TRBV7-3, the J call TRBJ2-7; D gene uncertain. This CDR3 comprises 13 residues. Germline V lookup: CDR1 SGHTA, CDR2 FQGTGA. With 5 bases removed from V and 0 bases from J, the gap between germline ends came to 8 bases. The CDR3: CASSATSSYEQYF. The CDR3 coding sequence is TGTGCCAGCAGCGCAACCAGCTCCTACGAGCAGTACTTC. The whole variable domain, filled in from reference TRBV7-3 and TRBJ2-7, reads GAGVSQTPSNKVTEKGKYVELRCDPISGHTALYWYRQSLGQGPEFLIYFQGTGAADDSGLPNDRFFAVRPEGSVSTLKIQRTERGDSAVYLCASSATSSYEQYFGPGTRLTVT.

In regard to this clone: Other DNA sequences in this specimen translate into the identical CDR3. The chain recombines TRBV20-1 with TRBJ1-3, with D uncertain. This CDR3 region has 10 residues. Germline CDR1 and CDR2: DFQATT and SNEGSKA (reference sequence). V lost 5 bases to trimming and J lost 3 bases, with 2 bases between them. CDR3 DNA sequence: TGCAGTGCTCTTGGAAACACCATATATTTT. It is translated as CSALGNTIYF.

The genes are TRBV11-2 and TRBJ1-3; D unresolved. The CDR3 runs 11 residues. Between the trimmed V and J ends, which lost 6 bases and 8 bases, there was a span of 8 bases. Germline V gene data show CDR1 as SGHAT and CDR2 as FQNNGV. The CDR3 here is CASSSMDTIYF. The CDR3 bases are TGTGCCAGCAGTTCCATGGACACCATATATTTT.

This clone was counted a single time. The CDR3 bases are TGCGCCAGCAGCTTGGGGTGGGAGACCCAGTACTTC. Translating gives CASSLGWETQYF. This chain links TRBV5-1 with TRBJ2-5; no clear D gene. Germline V gives CDR1 SGHRS, CDR2 YFSETQ. This CDR3 spans 12 amino acids. Trimming removed 0 bases from V and 5 bases from J, with 5 bases in between. The complete variable domain, with remaining parts taken from reference TRBV5-1 and TRBJ2-5, reads KAGVTQTPRYLIKTRGQQVTLSCSPISGHRSVSWYQQTPGQGLQFLFEYFSETQRNKGNFPGRFSGRQFSNSRSEMNVSTLELGDSALYLCASSLGWETQYFGPGTRLLVL.

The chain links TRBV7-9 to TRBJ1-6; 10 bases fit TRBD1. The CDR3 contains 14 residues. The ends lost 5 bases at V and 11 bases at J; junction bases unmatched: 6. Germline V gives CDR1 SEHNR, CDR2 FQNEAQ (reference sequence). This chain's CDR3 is CASSGQGGRTPLHF. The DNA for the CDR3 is TGTGCCAGCAGCGGACAGGGGGGAAGAACACCCCTCCACTTT.

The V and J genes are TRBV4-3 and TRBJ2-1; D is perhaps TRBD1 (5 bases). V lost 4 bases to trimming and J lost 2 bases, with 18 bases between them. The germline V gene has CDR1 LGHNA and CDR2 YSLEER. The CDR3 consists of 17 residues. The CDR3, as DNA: TGCGCCAGCAGCCTCAGTCGGACACCACCGCCCTACAATGAGCAGTTCTTC. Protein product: CASSLSRTPPPYNEQFF.

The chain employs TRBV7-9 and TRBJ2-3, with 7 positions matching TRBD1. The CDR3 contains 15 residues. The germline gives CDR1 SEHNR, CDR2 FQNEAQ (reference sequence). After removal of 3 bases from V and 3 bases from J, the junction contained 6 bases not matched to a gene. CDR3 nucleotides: TGTGCCAGCAGCTTTGTAGGGACAGCAACAGATACGCAGTATTTT. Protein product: CASSFVGTATDTQYF.

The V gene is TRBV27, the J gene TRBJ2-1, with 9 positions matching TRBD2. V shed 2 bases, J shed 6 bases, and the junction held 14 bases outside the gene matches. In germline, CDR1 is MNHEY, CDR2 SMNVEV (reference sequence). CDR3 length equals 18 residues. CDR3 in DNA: TGTGCCAGCAGTTTAGGTATCGTCAGCGGGAGGAGGGGCAATGAGCAGTTCTTC. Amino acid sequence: CASSLGIVSGRRGNEQFF.

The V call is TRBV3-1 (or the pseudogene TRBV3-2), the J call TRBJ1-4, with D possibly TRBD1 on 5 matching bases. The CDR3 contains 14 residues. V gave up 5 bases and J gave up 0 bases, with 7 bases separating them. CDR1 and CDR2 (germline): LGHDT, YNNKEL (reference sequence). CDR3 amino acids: CASSSTATNEKLFF. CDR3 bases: TGTGCCAGCAGCTCGACAGCAACTAATGAAAAACTGTTTTTT.

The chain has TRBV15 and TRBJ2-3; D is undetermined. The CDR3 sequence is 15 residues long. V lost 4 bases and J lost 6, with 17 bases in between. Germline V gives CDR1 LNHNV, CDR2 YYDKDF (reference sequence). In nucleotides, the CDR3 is TGTGCCACCAGCACCTCCGGCCCCGGTTTGGATACGCAGTATTTT. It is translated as CATSTSGPGLDTQYF.

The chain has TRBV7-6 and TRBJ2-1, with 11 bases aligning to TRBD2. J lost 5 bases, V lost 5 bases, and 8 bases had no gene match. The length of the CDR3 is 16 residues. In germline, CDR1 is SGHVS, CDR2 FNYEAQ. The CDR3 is CASSQGLAETNNEQFF. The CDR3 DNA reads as TGTGCCAGCAGCCAGGGACTAGCGGAGACGAACAATGAGCAGTTCTTC. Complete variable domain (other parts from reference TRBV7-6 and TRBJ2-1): GAGVSQSPRYKVTKRGQDVALRCDPISGHVSLYWYRQALGQGPEFLTYFNYEAQQDKSGLPNDRFSAERPEGSISTLTIQRTEQRDSAMYRCASSQGLAETNNEQFFGPGTRLTVL.

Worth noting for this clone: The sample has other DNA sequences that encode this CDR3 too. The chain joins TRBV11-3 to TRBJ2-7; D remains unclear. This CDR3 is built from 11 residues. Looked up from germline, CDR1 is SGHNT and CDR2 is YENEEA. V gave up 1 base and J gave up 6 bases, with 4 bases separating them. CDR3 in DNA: TGTGCCAGCAGCTTAGTGGGCGAGCAGTACTTC. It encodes CASSLVGEQYF. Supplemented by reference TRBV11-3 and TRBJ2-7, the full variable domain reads EAGVVQSPRYKIIEKKQPVAFWCNPISGHNTLYWYLQNLGQGPELLIRYENEEAVDDSQLPKDRFSAERLKGVDSTLKIQPAELGDSAVYLCASSLVGEQYFGPGTRLTVT.

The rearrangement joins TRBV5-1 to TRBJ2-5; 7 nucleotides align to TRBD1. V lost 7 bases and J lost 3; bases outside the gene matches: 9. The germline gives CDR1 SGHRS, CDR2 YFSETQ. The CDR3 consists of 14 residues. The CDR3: CASSEGTAEETQYF. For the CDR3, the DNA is TGCGCCAGCTCAGAAGGGACAGCAGAAGAGACCCAGTACTTC.

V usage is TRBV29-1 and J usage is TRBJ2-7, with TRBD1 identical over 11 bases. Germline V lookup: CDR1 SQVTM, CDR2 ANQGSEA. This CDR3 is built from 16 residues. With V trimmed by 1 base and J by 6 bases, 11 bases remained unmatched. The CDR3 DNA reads TGCAGCGTTGAAGGGCTCCTCTGGGACAGGGGGTCCGAGCAGTACTTC. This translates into CSVEGLLWDRGSEQYF.

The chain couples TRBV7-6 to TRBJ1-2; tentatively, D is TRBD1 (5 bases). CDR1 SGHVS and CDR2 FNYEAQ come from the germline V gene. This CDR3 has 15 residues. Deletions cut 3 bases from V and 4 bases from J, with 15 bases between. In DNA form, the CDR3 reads TGTGCCAGCAGCTTTAGAGGCGGGGGTCCCTATGGCTACACCTTC. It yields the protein CASSFRGGGPYGYTF. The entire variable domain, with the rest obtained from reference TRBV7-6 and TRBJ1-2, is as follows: GAGVSQSPRYKVTKRGQDVALRCDPISGHVSLYWYRQALGQGPEFLTYFNYEAQQDKSGLPNDRFSAERPEGSISTLTIQRTEQRDSAMYRCASSFRGGGPYGYTFGSGTRLTVV.

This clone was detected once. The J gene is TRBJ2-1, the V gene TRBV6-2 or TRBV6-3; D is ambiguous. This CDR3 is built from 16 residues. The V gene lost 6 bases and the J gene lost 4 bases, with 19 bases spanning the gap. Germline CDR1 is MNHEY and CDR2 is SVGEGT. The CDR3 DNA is TGTGCCAGCAGCCTTATAGGGCTCCATCCTTACAATGAGCAGTTCTTC. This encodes CASSLIGLHPYNEQFF.

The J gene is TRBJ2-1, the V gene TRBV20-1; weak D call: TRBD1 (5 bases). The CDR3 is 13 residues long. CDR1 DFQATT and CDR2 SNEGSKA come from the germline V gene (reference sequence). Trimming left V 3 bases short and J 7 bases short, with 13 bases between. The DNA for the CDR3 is TGCAGTGCTAGTGAAGGGGTTTGGAATGAGCAGTTCTTC. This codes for CSASEGVWNEQFF.

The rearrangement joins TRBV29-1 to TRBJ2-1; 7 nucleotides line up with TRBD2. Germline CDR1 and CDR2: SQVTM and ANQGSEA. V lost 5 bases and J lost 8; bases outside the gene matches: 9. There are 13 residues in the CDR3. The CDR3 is CSVRSVRGDEQFF. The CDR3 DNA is TGCAGCGTTCGAAGCGTCCGGGGGGATGAGCAGTTCTTC.

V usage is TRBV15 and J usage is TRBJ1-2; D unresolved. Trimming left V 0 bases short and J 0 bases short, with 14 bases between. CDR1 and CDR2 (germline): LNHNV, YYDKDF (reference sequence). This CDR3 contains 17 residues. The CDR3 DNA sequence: TGTGCCACCAGCAGAGATCTTTCGCCGGGTTCTAACTATGGCTACACCTTC. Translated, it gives CATSRDLSPGSNYGYTF.

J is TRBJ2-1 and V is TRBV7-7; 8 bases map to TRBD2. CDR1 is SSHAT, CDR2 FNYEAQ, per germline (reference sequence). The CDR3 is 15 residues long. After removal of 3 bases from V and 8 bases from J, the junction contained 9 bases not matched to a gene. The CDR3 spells CASSLGLGGLDEQFF. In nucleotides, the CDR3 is TGTGCCAGCAGCTTGGGACTAGGGGGTCTCGATGAGCAGTTCTTC.

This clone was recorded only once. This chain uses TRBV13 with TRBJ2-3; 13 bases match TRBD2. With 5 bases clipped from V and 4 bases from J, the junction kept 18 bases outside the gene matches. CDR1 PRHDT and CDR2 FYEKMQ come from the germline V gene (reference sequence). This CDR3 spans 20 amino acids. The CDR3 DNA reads TGTGCCAGCAGCCTCAATCACGGACTAGCGGGAGAGGTTGGGCCAGATACGCAGTATTTT. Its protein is CASSLNHGLAGEVGPDTQYF.